Listed here are 4 T cell receptor beta chains from one sample, sequenced in a study of blood T cell repertoires in COVID-19. This table comes from immunoSEQ multiplex PCR, and its TCRdb copy is limited to in-frame clones, with some not included. This table holds over 350,000 clones, 87% found once. Material: PBMCs or T cells enriched from blood (not recorded which). The receptors come from a young woman with acute COVID-19.

The CDR3 here is CASSLGQGMGEKLFF. CDR3 nucleotide sequence: TGTGCCAGCAGCTTAGGTCAGGGGATGGGGGAAAAACTGTTTTTT. The chain carries TRBV7-3 and TRBJ1-4, with a possible D match to TRBD1 (6 bases). The germline V and J ends were trimmed by 2 bases and 8 bases, with 15 bases remaining between them. In germline, CDR1 is SGHTA, CDR2 FQGTGA. This CDR3 spans 15 amino acids.

This chain connects TRBV5-1 to TRBJ2-1, with D perhaps TRBD1 (6 bases). Trimming stripped 4 bases from V and 2 bases from J, with 16 bases between. CDR3 length: 16 residues. From germline, CDR1 is SGHRS and CDR2 YFSETQ. Here the CDR3 reads CASSAVQGGPYNEQFF. CDR3 in DNA: TGCGCCAGCAGCGCCGTACAGGGCGGCCCCTACAATGAGCAGTTCTTC.

The chain has TRBV4-2 and TRBJ2-5; 7 bases match TRBD2. The CDR3 length is 15 residues. The germline V gene encodes CDR1 LGHNA and CDR2 YNFKEQ. Unmatched junction bases numbered 6, after V lost 0 bases and J lost 5 bases. DNA for the CDR3: TGTGCCAGCAGCCAAGAGGACGGGAGGCGGGAGACCCAGTACTTC. This codes for CASSQEDGRRETQYF.

V and J are TRBV28 and TRBJ2-1; 8 bases fit TRBD2. Germline CDR1 MDHEN, CDR2 SYDVKM. Unmatched junction bases numbered 3, after V lost 2 bases and J lost 0 bases. The CDR3 sequence is 16 residues long. The CDR3 coding sequence is TGTGCCAGCAGTTTAGCGGGAGGCCTCTCCTACAATGAGCAGTTCTTC. Residues: CASSLAGGLSYNEQFF.